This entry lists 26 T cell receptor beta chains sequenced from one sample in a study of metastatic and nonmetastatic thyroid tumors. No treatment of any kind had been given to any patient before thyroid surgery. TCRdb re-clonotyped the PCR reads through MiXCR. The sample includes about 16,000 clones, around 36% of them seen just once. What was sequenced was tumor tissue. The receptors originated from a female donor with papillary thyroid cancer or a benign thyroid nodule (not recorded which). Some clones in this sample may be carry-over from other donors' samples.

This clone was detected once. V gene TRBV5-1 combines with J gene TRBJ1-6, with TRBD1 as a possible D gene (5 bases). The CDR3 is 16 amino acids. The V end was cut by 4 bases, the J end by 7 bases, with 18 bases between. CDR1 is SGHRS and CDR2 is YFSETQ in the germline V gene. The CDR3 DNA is TGCGCCAGCAGCGACAATACCGACAGAGGGAATTCACCCCTCCACTTT. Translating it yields CASSDNTDRGNSPLHF.

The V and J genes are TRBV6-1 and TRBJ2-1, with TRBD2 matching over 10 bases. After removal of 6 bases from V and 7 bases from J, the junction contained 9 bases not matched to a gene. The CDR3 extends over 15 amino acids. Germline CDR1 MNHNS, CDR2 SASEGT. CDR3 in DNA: TGTGCCAGCAGCGATACTAGCGGGGAGCTTAATGAGCAGTTCTTC. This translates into CASSDTSGELNEQFF.

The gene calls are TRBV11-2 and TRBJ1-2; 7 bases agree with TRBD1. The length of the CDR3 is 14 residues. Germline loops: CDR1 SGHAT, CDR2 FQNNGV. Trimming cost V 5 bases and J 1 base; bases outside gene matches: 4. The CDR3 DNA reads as TGTGCCAGCAGCCAGGGACAGTTTAACTATGGCTACACCTTC. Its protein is CASSQGQFNYGYTF. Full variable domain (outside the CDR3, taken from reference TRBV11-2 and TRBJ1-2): EAGVAQSPRYKIIEKRQSVAFWCNPISGHATLYWYQQILGQGPKLLIQFQNNGVVDDSQLPKDRFSAERLKGVDSTLKIQPAKLEDSAVYLCASSQGQFNYGYTFGSGTRLTVV.

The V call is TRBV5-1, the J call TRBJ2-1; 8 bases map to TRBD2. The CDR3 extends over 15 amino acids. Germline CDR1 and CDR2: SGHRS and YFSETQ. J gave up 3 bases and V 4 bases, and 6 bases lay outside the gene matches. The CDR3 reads CASSLAGRGYNEQFF. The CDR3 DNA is TGCGCCAGCAGCCTTGCCGGGAGGGGCTACAATGAGCAGTTCTTC.

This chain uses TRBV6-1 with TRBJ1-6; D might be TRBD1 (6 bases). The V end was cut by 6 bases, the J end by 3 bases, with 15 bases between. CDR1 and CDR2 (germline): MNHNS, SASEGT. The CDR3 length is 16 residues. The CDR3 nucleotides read TGTGCCAGCAGCCAACAGGGCAAAGGCTATAATTCACCCCTCCACTTT. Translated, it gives CASSQQGKGYNSPLHF.

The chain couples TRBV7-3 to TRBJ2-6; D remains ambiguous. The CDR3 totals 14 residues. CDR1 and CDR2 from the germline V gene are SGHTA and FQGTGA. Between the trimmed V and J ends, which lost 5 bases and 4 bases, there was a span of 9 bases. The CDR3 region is CASSPSVGANVLTF. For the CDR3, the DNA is TGTGCCAGCAGCCCCTCCGTAGGGGCCAACGTCCTGACTTTC.

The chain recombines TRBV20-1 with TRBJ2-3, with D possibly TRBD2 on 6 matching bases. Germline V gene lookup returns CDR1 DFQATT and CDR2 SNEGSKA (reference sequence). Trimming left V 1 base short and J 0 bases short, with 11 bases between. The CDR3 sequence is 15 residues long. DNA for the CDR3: TGCAGTGCTAGAGTCAGGAGGGCCAGCACAGATACGCAGTATTTT. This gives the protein CSARVRRASTDTQYF.

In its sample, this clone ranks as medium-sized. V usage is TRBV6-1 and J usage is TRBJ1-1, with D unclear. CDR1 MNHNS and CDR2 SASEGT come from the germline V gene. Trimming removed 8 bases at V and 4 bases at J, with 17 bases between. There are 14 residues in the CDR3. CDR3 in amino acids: CASYLLGSFTEAFF. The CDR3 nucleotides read TGTGCCAGCTATTTGTTGGGGAGTTTCACTGAAGCTTTCTTT.

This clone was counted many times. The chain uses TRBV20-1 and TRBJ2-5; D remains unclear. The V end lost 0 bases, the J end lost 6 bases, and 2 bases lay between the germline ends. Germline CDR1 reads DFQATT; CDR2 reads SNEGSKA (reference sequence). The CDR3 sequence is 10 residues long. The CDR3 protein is CSARDKTQYF. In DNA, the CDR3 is TGCAGTGCTAGAGATAAGACCCAGTACTTC.

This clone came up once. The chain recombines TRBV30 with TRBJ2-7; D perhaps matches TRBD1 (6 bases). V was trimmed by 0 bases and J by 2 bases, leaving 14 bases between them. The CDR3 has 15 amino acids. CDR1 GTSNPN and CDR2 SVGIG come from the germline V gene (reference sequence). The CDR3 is CAWSVRQALAYEQYF. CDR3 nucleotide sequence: TGTGCCTGGAGTGTACGACAGGCGCTAGCCTACGAGCAGTACTTC.

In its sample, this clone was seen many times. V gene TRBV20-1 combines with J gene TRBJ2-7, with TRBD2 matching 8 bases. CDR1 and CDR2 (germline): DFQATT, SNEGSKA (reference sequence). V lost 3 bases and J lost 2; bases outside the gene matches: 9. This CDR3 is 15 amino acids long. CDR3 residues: CSARGASGQTYEQYF. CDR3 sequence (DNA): TGCAGTGCTAGGGGGGCTAGCGGGCAAACCTACGAGCAGTACTTC.

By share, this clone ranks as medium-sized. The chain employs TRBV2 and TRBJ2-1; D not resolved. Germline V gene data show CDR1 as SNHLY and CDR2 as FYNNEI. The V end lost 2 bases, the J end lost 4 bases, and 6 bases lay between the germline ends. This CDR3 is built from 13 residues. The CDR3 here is CASSERIYNEQFF. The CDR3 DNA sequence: TGTGCCAGCAGTGAACGGATATACAATGAGCAGTTCTTC.

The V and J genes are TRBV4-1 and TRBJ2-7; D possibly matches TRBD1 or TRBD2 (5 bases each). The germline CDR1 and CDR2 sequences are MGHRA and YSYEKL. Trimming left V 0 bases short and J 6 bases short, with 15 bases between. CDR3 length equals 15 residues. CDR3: CASSQDRGLAREQYF. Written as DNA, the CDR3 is TGCGCCAGCAGCCAAGATCGGGGCCTGGCGCGCGAGCAGTACTTC.

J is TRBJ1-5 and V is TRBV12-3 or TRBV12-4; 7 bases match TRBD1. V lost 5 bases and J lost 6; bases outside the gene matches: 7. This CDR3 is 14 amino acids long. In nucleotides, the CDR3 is TGTGCCAGCAGTCGACAGGGAGGAGGTCAGCCCCAGCATTTT. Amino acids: CASSRQGGGQPQHF.

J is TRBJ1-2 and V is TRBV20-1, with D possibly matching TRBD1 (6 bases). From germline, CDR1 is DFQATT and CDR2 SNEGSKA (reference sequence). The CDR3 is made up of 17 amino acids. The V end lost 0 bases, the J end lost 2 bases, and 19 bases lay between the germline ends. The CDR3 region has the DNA TGCAGTGCTAGAGATTCCCCCTCCCGGCAGGGGAACTATGGCTACACCTTC. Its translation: CSARDSPSRQGNYGYTF.

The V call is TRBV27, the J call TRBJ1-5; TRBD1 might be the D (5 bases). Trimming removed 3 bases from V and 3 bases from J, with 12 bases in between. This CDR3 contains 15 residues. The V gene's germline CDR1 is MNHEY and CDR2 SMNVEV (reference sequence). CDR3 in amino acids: CASSLTAPNNQPQHF. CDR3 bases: TGTGCCAGCAGTTTGACAGCTCCTAACAATCAGCCCCAGCATTTT.

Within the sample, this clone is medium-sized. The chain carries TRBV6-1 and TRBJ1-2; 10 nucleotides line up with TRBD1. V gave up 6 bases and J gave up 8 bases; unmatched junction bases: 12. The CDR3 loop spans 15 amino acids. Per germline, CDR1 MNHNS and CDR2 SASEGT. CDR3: CASRAPGTGEPGYTF. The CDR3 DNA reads TGTGCCAGCAGGGCCCCCGGGACAGGGGAACCGGGCTACACCTTC.

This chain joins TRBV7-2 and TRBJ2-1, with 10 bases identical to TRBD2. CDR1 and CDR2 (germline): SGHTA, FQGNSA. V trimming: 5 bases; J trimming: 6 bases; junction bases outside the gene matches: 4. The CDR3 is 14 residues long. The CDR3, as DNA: TGTGCCAGCAGCCGCACTAGCGGGATCAATGAGCAGTTCTTC. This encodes CASSRTSGINEQFF. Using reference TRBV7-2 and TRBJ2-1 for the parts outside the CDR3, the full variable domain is GAGVSQSPSNKVTEKGKDVELRCDPISGHTALYWYRQSLGQGLEFLIYFQGNSAPDKSGLPSDRFSAERTGGSVSTLTIQRTQQEDSAVYLCASSRTSGINEQFFGPGTRLTVL.

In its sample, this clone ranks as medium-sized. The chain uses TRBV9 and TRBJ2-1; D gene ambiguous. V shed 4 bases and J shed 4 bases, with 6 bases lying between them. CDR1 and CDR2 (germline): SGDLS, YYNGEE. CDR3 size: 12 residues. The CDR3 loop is CASSQAYNEQFF. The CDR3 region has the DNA TGTGCCAGCAGCCAGGCTTACAATGAGCAGTTCTTC.

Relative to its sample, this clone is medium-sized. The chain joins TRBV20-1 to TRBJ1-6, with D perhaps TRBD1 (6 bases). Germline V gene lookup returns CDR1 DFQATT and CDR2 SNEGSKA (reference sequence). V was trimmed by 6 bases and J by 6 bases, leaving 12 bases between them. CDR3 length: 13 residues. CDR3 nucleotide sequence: TGCAGTGCCGTGGACAGCTTTAATTCACCCCTCCACTTT. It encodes CSAVDSFNSPLHF.

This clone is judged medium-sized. CDR3 amino acids: CASSFTGGAVNEQFF. The CDR3 region has the DNA TGTGCCAGCAGCTTCACAGGGGGCGCGGTCAATGAGCAGTTCTTC. The chain recombines TRBV7-9 with TRBJ2-1; TRBD1 matches at 9 bases. The CDR3 covers 15 residues. Trimming at V came to 3 bases and at J to 6 bases, leaving 6 bases not matched to a gene. Germline CDR1 reads SEHNR; CDR2 reads FQNEAQ (reference sequence).

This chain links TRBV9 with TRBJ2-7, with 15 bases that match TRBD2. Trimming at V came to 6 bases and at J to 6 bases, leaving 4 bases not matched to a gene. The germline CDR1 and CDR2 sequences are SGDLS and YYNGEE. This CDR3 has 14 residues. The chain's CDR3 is CASIKGLAGGEQYF. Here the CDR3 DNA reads TGTGCCAGCATTAAGGGACTAGCGGGAGGCGAGCAGTACTTC.

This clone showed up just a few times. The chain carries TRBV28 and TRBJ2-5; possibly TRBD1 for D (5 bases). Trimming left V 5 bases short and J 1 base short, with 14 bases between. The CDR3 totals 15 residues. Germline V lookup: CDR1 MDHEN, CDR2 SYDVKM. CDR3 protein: CASSARAISQETQYF. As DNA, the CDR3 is TGTGCCAGCAGTGCCAGGGCTATTAGCCAAGAGACCCAGTACTTC.

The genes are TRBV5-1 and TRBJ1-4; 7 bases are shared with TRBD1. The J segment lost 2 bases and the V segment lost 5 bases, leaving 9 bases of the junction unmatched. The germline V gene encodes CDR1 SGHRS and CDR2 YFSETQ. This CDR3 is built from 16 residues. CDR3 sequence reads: CASSSSGTATNEKLFF. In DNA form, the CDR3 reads TGCGCCAGCAGTTCATCCGGGACAGCTACTAATGAAAAACTGTTTTTT. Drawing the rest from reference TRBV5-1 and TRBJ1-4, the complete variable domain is KAGVTQTPRYLIKTRGQQVTLSCSPISGHRSVSWYQQTPGQGLQFLFEYFSETQRNKGNFPGRFSGRQFSNSRSEMNVSTLELGDSALYLCASSSSGTATNEKLFFGSGTQLSVL.

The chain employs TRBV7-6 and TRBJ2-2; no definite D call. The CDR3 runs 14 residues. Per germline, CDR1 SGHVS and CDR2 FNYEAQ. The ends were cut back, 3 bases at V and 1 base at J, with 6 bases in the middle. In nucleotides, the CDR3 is TGTGCCAGCAGCTTGAGTGAGAACACCGGGGAGCTGTTTTTT. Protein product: CASSLSENTGELFF.

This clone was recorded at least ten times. The CDR3 is CASTSGGFNNEQFF. Here the CDR3 DNA reads TGTGCCAGCACTAGCGGGGGCTTTAACAATGAGCAGTTCTTC. The chain employs TRBV3-1 and TRBJ2-1, with 10 bases aligning to TRBD2. CDR1 LGHDT and CDR2 YNNKEL come from the germline V gene (reference sequence). V lost 7 bases and J lost 5; bases outside the gene matches: 5. The CDR3 length is 14 residues.